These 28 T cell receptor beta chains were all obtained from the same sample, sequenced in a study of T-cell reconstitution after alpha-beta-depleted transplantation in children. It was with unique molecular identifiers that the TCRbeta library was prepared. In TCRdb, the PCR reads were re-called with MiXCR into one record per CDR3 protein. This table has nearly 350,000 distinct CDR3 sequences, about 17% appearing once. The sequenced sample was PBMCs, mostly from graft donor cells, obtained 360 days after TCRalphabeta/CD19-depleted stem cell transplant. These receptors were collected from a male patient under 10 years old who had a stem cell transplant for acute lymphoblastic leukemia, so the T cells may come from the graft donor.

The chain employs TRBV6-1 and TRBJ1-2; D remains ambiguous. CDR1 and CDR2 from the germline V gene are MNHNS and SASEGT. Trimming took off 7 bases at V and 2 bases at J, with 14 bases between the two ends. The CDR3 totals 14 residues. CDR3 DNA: TGTGCCAGCAACCAGATGACGGGAAACTATGGCTACACCTTC. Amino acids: CASNQMTGNYGYTF.

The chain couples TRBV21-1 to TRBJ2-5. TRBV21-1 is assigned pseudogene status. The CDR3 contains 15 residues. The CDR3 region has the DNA TGTGCCAGCAGCAAGAGAACGGATTTACAAGAGACCCAGTACTTC. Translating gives CASSKRTDLQETQYF.

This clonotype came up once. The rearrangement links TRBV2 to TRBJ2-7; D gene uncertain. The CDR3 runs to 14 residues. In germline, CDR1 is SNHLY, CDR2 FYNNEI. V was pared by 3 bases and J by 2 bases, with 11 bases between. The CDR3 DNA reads TGTGCCAGCAGTGATGGGCTAGTCCCCTACGAGCAGTACTTC. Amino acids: CASSDGLVPYEQYF.

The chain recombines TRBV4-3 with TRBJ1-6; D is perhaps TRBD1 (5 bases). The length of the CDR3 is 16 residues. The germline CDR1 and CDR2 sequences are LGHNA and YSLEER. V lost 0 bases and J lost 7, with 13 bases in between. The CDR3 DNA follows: TGCGCCAGCAGCCAAGAGGTTCGGGGGGAGAATTCACCCCTCCACTTT. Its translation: CASSQEVRGENSPLHF.

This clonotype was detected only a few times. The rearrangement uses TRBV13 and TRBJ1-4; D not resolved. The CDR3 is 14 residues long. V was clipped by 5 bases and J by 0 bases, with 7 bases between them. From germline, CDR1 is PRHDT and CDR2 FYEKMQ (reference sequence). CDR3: CASSRGSTNEKLFF. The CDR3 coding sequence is TGTGCCAGCAGCCGAGGATCAACTAATGAAAAACTGTTTTTT.

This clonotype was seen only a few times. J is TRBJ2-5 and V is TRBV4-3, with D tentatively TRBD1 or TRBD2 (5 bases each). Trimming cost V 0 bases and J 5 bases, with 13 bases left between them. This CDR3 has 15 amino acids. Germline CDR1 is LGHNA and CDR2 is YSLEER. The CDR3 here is CASSQDPRGRETQYF. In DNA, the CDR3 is TGCGCCAGCAGCCAAGACCCTAGGGGACGGGAGACCCAGTACTTC.

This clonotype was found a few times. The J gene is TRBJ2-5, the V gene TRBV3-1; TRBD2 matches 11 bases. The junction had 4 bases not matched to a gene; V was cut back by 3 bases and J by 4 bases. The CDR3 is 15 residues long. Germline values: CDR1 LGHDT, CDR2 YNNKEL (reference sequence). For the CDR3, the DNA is TGTGCCAGCAGCCAGAGTAGCGGGAGGGCAGAGACCCAGTACTTC. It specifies CASSQSSGRAETQYF.

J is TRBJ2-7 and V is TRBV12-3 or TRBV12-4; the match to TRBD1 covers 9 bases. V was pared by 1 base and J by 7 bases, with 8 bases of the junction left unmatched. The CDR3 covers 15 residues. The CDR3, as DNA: TGTGCCAGCAGTTTAGGGGGGACAGGGCCTCGAGAGCAGTACTTC. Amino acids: CASSLGGTGPREQYF.

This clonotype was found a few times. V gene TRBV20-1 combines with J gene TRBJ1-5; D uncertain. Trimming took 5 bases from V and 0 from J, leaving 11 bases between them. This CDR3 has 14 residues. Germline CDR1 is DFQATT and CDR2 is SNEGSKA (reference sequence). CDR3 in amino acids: CSAQTPFSNQPQHF. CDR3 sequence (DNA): TGCAGTGCTCAAACACCATTTAGCAATCAGCCCCAGCATTTT.

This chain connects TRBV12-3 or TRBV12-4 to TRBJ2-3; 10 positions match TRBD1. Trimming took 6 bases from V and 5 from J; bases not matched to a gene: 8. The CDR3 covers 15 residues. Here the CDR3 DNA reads TGTGCCAGCAGAACCGGGACAGGGGAGGGAGATACGCAGTATTTT. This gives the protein CASRTGTGEGDTQYF.

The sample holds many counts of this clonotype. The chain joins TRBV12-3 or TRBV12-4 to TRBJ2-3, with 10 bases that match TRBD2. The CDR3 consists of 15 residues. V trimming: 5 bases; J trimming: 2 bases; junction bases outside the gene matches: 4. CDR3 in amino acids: CASSKAGGYTDTQYF. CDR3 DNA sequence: TGTGCCAGCAGTAAAGCGGGAGGGTACACAGATACGCAGTATTTT.

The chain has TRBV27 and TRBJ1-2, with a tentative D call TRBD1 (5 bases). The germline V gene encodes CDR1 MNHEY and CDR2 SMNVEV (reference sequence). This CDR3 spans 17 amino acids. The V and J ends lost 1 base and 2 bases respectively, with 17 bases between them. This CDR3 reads CASSLFDGAGRNYGYTF. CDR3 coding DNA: TGTGCCAGCAGTTTATTTGACGGGGCGGGGCGAAACTATGGCTACACCTTC.

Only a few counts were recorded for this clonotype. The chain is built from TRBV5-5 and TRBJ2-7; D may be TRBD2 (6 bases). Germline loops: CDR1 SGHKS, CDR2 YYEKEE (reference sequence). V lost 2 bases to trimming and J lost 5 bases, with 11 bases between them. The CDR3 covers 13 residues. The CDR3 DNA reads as TGTGCCAGCAGCTTCGGAGGGCTCAACGAGCAGTACTTC. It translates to CASSFGGLNEQYF.

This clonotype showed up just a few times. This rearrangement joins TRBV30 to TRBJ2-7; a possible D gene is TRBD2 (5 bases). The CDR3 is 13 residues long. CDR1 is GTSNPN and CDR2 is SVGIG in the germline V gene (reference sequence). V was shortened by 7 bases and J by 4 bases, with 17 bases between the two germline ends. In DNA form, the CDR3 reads TGTGCCTTCTTAAAGACCGGGGTTTACGAGCAGTACTTC. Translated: CAFLKTGVYEQYF.

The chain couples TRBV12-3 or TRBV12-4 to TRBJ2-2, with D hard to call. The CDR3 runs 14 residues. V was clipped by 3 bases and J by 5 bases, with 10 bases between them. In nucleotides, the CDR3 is TGTGCCAGCAGTTTTGAGAGTCAAACCGGGGAGCTGTTTTTT. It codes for CASSFESQTGELFF.

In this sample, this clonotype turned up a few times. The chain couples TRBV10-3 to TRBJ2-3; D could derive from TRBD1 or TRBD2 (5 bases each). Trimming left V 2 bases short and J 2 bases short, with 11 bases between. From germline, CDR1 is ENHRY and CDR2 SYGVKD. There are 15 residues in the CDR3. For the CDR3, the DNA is TGTGCCATCAGTGAGGACAGAGCGGTCACAGATACGCAGTATTTT. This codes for CAISEDRAVTDTQYF.

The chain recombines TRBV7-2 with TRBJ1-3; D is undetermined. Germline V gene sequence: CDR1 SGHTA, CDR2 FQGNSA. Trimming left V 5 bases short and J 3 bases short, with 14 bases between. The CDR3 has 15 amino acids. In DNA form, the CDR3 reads TGTGCCAGCAGCCCCCGGGGAGGAATTGGAAACACCATATATTTT. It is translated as CASSPRGGIGNTIYF.

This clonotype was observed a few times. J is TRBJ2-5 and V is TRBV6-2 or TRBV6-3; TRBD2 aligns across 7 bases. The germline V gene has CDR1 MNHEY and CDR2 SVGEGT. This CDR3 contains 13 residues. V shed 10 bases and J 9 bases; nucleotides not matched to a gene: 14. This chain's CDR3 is CATQRGPSGAQYF. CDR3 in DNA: TGTGCCACTCAGCGGGGCCCCTCGGGGGCCCAGTACTTC.

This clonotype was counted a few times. CDR3 sequence: CASSQLTGPAYEQYF. The CDR3 DNA reads as TGTGCCAGCAGCCAACTGACAGGACCTGCCTACGAGCAGTACTTC. The gene calls are TRBV3-1 and TRBJ2-7, with a tentative D call TRBD1 (6 bases). Trimming took 2 bases from V and 2 from J, leaving 13 bases between them. The CDR3 covers 15 residues. Germline V gene lookup returns CDR1 LGHDT and CDR2 YNNKEL (reference sequence).

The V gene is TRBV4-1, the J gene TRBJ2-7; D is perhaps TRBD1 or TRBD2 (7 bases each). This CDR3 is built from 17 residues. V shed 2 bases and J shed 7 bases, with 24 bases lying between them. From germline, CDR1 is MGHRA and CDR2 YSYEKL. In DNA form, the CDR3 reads TGCGCCAGCAGCCAACAGCCGGGACCAAGCAGGGGGGGAGAGCAGTACTTC. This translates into CASSQQPGPSRGGEQYF.

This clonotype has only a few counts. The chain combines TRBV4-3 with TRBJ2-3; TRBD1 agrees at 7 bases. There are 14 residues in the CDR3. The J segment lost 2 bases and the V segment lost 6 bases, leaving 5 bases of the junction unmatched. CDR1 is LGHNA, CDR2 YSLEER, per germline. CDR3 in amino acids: CASRLQGTTDTQYF. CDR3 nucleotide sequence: TGCGCCAGCAGACTACAGGGGACCACAGATACGCAGTATTTT.

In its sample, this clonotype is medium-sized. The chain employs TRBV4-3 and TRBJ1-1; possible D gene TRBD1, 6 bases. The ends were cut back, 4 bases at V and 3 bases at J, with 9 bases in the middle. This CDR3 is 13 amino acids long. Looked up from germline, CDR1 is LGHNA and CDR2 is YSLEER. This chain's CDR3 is CASSPEGDTEAFF. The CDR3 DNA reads TGCGCCAGCAGCCCCGAGGGGGACACTGAAGCTTTCTTT.

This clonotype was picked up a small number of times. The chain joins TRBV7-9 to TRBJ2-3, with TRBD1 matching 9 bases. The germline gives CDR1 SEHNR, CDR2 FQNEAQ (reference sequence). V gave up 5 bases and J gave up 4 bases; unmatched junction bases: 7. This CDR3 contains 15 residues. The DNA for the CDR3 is TGTGCCAGCAGCCAGGGACAGGGATTTTCAGATACGCAGTATTTT. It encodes CASSQGQGFSDTQYF.

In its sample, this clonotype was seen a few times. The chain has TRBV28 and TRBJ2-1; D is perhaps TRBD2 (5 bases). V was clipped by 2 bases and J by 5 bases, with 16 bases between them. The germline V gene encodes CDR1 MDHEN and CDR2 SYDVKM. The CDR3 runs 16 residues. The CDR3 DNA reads TGTGCCAGCAGTTTAATTAGCGTCGGGGATGACAATGAGCAGTTCTTC. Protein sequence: CASSLISVGDDNEQFF.

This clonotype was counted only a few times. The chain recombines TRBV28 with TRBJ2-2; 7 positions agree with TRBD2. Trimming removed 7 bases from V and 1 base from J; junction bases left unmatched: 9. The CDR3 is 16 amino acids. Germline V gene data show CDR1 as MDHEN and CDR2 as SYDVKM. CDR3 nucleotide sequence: TGTGCCAGCATTGGCTCAAGCGGGGAGAACACCGGGGAGCTGTTTTTT. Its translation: CASIGSSGENTGELFF. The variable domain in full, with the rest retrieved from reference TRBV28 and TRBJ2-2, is DVKVTQSSRYLVKRTGEKVFLECVQDMDHENMFWYRQDPGLGLRLIYFSYDVKMKEKGDIPEGYSVSREKKERFSLILESASTNQTSMYLCASIGSSGENTGELFFGEGSRLTVL.

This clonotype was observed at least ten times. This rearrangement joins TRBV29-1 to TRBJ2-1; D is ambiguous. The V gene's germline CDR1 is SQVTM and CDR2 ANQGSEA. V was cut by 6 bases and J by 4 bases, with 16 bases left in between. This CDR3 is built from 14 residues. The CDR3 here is CSVTYSDGYNEQFF. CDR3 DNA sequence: TGCAGCGTGACGTACAGCGACGGATACAATGAGCAGTTCTTC.

The CDR3, as DNA: TGCGCCAGCAGCCAAGAGAGCGGGAGGTTCTACGAGCAGTACTTC. This gives the protein CASSQESGRFYEQYF. The chain carries TRBV4-3 and TRBJ2-7; TRBD2 aligns across 9 bases. The CDR3 runs 15 residues. The ends lost 0 bases at V and 3 bases at J; junction bases unmatched: 3. Germline V gives CDR1 LGHNA, CDR2 YSLEER.

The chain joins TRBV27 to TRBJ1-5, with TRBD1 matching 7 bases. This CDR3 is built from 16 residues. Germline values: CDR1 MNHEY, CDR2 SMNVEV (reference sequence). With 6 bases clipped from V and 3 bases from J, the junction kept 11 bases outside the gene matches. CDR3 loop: CASSPGGNSFNQPQHF. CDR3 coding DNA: TGTGCCAGCAGCCCAGGGGGGAACAGCTTCAATCAGCCCCAGCATTTT.